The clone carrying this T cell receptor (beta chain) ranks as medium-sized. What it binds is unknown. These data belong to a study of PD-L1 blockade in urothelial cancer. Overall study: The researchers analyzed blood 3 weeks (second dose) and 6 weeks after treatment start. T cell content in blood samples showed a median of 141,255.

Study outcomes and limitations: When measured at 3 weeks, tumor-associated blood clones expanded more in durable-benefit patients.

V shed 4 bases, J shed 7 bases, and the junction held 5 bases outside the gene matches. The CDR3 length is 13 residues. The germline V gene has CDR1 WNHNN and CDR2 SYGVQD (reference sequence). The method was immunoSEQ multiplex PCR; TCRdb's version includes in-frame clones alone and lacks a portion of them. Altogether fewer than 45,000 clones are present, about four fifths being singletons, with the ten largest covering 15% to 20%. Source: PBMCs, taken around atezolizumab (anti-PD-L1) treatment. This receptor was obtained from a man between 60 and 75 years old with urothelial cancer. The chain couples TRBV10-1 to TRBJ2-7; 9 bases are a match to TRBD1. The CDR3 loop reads CASSADRGWEQYF. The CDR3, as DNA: TGCGCCAGCAGTGCGGACAGGGGCTGGGAGCAGTACTTC.